This T cell receptor (beta chain) was observed in a study of blood T cell repertoires in COVID-19 (dated by TCRdb to the early 2020s). About the study as a whole: Samples from collaborators originated in the United States, Italy and Spain and spanned both the acute and convalescent phases of COVID-19. The repertoires were released in a freely available public database intended as a resource for research on the immune response to SARS-CoV-2. Where available, HLA class I and class II types were taken from metadata supplied by the sample provider and were not determined by assay-based typing. Samples were obtained from the ongoing ImmuneRACE study (first 160 participants) and from about 1,300 subjects provided by 6 global collaborators. Nearly every sample came with metadata listing a de-identified subject ID, COVID-19 status, age in years and sex. The prospective study material was composed of cDNA or gDNA derived from T cells, B-cell-depleted T cells, or PBMCs. Deeply sampled blood TCRbeta repertoires from subjects exposed to, actively infected with, or recovered from COVID-19 were included in the dataset.

The full study reports these points: Clinical and demographic metadata were provided uncurated, with the amount varying by source and participant.

Points on this clone: Its antigen target is currently unknown. No qualities accompany the bases; no much larger clone lies one base away.

TCRbeta CDR3 regions were amplified from genomic DNA using the immunoSEQ Assay, a bias-controlled multiplex PCR. Per the original workflow: The number of nucleated cells in each sample was estimated from the amplification of reference gene primers within the assay. To quantify the absolute abundance of each unique TCRbeta CDR3 rearrangement, sequence reads were collapsed and filtered. For each sample, productive Simpson clonality was calculated as the square root of Simpson's diversity index across productive rearrangements. TCRdb stores this immuneACCESS table with in-frame sequences only. Part of the clones is absent; in the studies checked, under half of the shortfall reflects unresolved V genes, and no reason is known for the rest. V and J calls and clone size come straight from that table; D and trimming were deduced from the DNA. For this sample the table gives 200,000 to 250,000 clones, of which roughly 85% were detected only once. The top ten constitute around 2.6% of the sample.

Collaborating institutions collected whole blood in K2EDTA tubes following their own protocols. Collaborator samples were shipped for TCRbeta analysis as frozen whole blood, isolated PBMCs, or DNA extracted from either sample type. Specimen: peripheral blood. This TCR was recovered from a woman in her 70s with active or convalescent COVID-19.

The CDR3 sequence is CASRTPLTDTQYF. The base sequence is TGTGCCAGCAGGACTCCTCTCACAGATACGCAGTATTTT. The receptor chain draws on TRBV6-5 and TRBJ2-3; too little of a D gene remains to name it. The CDR3 starts with the cysteine, ends with the phenylalanine, and has 13 residues. Only CDR3 DNA remains: 39 bases, in frame from the first base. V sheds 6 bases and J sheds 2 bases, leaving 9 bases between their ends. The germline V gene gives CDR1 as MNHEY and CDR2 as SVGAGI.